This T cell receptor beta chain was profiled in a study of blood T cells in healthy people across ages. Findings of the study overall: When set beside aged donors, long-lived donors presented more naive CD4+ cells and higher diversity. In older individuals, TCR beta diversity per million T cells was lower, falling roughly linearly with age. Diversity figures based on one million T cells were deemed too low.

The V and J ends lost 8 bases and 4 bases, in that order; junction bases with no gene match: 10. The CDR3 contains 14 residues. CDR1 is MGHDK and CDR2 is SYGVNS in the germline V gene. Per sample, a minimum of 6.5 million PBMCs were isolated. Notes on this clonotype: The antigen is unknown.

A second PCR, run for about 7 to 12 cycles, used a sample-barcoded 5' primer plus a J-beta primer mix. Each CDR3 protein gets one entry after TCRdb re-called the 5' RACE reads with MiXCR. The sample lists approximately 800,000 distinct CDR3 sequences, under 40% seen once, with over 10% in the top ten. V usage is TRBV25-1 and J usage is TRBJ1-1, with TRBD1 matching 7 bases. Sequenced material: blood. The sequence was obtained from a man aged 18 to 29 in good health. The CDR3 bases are TGTGCCAGCGGCAGGGGGGGCCCGGGCACTGAAGCTTTCTTT. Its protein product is CASGRGGPGTEAFF.